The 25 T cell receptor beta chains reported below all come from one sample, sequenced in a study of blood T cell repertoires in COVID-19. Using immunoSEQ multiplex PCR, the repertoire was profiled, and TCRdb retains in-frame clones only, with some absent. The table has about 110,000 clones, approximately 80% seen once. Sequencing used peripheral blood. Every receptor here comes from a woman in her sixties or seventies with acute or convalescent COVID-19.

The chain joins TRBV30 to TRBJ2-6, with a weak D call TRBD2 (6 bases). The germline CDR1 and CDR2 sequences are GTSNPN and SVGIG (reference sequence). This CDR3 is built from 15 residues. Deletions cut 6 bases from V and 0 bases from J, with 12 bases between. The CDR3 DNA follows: TGTGCCTGCCCAGGGCGGGGCTCTGGGGCCAACGTCCTGACTTTC. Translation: CACPGRGSGANVLTF.

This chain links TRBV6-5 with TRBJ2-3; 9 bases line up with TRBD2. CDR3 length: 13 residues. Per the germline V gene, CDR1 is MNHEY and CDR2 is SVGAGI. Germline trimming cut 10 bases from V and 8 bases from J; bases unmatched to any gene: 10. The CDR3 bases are TGTGCCACGACCGGGACTAGCTCGGGTACGCAGTATTTT. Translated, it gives CATTGTSSGTQYF.

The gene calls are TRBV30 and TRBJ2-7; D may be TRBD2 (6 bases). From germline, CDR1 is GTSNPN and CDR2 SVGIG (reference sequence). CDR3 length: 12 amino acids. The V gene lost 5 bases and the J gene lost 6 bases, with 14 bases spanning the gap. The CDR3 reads CAWGGNSLEQYF. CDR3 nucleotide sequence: TGTGCCTGGGGAGGGAATAGCCTCGAGCAGTACTTC.

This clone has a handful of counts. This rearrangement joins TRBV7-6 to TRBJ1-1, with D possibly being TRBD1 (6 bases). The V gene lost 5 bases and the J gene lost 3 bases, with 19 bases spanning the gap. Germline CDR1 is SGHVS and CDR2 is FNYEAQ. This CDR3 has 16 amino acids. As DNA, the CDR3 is TGTGCCAGCAGCCAATACGCCGGGACAAGTGACACTGAAGCTTTCTTT. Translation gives CASSQYAGTSDTEAFF.

DNA for the CDR3: TGTGCCAGCAGTTCCGGGACAGGGGCCACCGGGGAGCTGTTTTTT. Its protein is CASSSGTGATGELFF. The V and J genes are TRBV27 and TRBJ2-2, with 10 bases lining up with TRBD1. The V gene end was trimmed by 4 bases and the J gene end by 4 bases; junction bases not matched to a gene: 3. The CDR3 has 15 amino acids. Germline V CDR1 and CDR2: MNHEY, SMNVEV (reference sequence).

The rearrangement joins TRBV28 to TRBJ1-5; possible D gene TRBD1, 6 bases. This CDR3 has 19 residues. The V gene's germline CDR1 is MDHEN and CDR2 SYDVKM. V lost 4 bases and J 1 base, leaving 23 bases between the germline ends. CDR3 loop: CASSSHPGGQLMSNQPQHF. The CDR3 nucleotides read TGTGCCAGCAGTTCGCACCCCGGGGGGCAGCTAATGAGCAATCAGCCCCAGCATTTT.

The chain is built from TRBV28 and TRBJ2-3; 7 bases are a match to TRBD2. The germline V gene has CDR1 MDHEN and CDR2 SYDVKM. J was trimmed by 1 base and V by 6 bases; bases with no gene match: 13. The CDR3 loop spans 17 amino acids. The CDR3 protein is CASSHRGPSGGTDTQYF. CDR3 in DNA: TGTGCCAGCAGCCACCGGGGACCCAGCGGGGGCACAGATACGCAGTATTTT.

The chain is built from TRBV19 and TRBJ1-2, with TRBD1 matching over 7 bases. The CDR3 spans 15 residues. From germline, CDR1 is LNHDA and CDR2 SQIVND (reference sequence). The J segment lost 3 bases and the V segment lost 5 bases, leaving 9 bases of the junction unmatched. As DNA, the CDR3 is TGTGCCAGTAGTGTAATACCCGGGACAGACTATGGCTACACCTTC. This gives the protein CASSVIPGTDYGYTF.

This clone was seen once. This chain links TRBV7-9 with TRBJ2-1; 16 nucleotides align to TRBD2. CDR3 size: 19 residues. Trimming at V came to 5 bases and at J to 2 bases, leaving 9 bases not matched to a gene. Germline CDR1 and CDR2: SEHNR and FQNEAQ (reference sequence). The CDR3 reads CASSPPSGLAGGPYNEQFF. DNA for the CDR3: TGTGCCAGCAGCCCCCCTTCGGGACTAGCGGGGGGGCCCTACAATGAGCAGTTCTTC.

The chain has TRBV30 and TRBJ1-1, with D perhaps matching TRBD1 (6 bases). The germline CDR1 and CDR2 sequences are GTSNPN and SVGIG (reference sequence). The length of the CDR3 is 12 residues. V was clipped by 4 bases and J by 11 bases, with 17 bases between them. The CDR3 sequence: CAWNTIQTGAFF. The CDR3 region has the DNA TGTGCCTGGAATACCATTCAAACAGGGGCTTTCTTT.

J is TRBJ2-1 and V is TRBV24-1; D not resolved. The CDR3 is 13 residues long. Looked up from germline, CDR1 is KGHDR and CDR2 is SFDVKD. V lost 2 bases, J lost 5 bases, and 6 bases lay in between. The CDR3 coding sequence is TGTGCCACCAGTGATTCCCTCGACAATGAGCAGTTCTTC. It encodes CATSDSLDNEQFF.

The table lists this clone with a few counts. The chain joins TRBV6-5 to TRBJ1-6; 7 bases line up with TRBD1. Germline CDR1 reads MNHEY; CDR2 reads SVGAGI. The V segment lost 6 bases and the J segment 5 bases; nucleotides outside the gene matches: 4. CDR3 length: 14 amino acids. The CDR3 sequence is CASRDTGDNSPLHF. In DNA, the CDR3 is TGTGCCAGCAGGGATACAGGGGATAATTCACCCCTCCACTTT.

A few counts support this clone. CDR3 coding DNA: TGCGCCAGCAGCCAATATCCATGGACTCCCCTAGATAAACCCGAGCAGTACGTC. Its protein is CASSQYPWTPLDKPEQYV. V and J are TRBV4-1 and TRBJ2-7; TRBD2 is a possible D gene (5 bases). The CDR3 has 18 residues. Germline CDR1 reads MGHRA; CDR2 reads YSYEKL. V dropped 2 bases and J dropped 6 bases, with 26 bases sitting between them.

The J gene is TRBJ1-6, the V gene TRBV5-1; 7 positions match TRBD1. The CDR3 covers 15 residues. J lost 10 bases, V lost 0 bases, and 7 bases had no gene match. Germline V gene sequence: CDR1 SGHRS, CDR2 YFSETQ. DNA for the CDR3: TGCGCCAGCAGCTTGGTGGGGACAGAAGGGTCACCCCTCCACTTT. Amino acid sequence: CASSLVGTEGSPLHF.

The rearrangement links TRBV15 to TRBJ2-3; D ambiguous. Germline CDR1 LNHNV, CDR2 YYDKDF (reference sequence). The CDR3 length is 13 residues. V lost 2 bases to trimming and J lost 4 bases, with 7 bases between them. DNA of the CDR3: TGTGCCACCAGCAGACCACAGTCAGATACGCAGTATTTT. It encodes CATSRPQSDTQYF.

CDR3 in DNA: TGTGCCAGCAGTGAACGCGAGCTCTATAGCAATCAGCCCCAGCATTTT. Amino acid sequence: CASSERELYSNQPQHF. This chain uses TRBV2 with TRBJ1-5; D uncertain. With 2 bases removed from V and 0 bases from J, the gap between germline ends came to 11 bases. The germline CDR1 and CDR2 sequences are SNHLY and FYNNEI. This CDR3 has 16 residues.

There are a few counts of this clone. CDR3 amino acids: CASSLGGFLANEKLFF. In nucleotides, the CDR3 is TGTGCCAGCAGCTTAGGAGGGTTCTTAGCTAATGAAAAACTGTTTTTT. This chain uses TRBV7-9 with TRBJ1-4; D ambiguous. V shed 1 base and J shed 3 bases, with 12 bases lying between them. CDR3 length equals 16 residues. CDR1 SEHNR and CDR2 FQNEAQ come from the germline V gene (reference sequence).

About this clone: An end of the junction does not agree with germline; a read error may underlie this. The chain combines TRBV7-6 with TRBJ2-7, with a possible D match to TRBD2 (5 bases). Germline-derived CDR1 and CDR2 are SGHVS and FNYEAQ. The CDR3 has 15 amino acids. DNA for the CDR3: TGTGCCAGCAGCTTAGGTTCGGGATCCTCCTCCGAGCAGTACTTC. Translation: CASSLGSGSSSEQYF.

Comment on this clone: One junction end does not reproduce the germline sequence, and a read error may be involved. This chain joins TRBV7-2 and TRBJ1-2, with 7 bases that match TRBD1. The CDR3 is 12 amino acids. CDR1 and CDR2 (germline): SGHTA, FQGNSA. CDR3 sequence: CASSLGPRQGFF. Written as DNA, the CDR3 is TGTGCCAGCAGCTTAGGTCCGAGACAGGGTTTCTTC.

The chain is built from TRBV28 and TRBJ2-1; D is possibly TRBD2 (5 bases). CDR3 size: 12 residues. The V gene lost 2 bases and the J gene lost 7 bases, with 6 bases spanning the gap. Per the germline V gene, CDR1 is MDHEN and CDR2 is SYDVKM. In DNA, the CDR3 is TGTGCCAGCAGTTTAGGCGGGAATGAGCAGTTCTTC. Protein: CASSLGGNEQFF.

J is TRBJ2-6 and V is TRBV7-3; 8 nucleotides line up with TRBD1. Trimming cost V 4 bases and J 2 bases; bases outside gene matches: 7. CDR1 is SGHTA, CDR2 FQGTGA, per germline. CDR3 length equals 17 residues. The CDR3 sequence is CASSSTDRGPGANVLTF. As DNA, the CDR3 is TGTGCCAGCAGCTCAACCGACAGGGGCCCTGGGGCCAACGTCCTGACTTTC.

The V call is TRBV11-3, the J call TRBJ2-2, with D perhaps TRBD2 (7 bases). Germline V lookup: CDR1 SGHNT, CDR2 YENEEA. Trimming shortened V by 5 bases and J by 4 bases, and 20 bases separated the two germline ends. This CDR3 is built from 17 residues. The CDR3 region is CASSPGGAPRSTGELFF. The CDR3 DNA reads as TGTGCCAGCAGCCCTGGGGGGGCCCCAAGGTCCACCGGGGAGCTGTTTTTT.

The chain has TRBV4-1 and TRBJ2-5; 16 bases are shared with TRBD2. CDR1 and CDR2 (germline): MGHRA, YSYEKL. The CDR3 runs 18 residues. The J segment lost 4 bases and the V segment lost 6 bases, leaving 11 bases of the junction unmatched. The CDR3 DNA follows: TGCGCCAGCAGTTCTGGGACTAGCGGGAGGGCCAACCGAGAGACCCAGTACTTC. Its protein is CASSSGTSGRANRETQYF.

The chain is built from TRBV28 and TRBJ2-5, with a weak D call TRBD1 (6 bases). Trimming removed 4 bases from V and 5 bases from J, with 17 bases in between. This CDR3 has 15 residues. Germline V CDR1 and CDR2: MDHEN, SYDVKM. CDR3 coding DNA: TGTGCCAGCAGTTCTGTATGGGGTCAGGGGGAGACCCAGTACTTC. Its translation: CASSSVWGQGETQYF. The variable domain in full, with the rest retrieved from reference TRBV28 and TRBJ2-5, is DVKVTQSSRYLVKRTGEKVFLECVQDMDHENMFWYRQDPGLGLRLIYFSYDVKMKEKGDIPEGYSVSREKKERFSLILESASTNQTSMYLCASSSVWGQGETQYFGPGTRLLVL.

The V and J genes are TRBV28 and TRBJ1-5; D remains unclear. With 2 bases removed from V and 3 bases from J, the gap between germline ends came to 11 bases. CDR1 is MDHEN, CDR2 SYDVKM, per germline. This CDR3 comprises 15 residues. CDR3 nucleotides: TGTGCCAGCAGTTTAACGGACGGGAACAATCAGCCCCAGCATTTT. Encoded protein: CASSLTDGNNQPQHF.